Listed below are T cell receptor beta chains from one sample, sequenced in a study of cytomegalovirus exposure and HLA in healthy donors. Some clones are missing from TCRdb's copy, which holds only in-frame ones; the method was immunoSEQ multiplex PCR. The repertoire holds about 140,000 clones, roughly 80% seen once, with around 4.9% in the top ten. Sequencing was done on a sample of PBMCs. The receptors were sampled from a male donor in good health and CMV-seronegative. The CDR3 runs from the conserved cysteine through the conserved F or W. Each record gives: D gene, J gene, V gene, clone size, CDR3 DNA, CDR3 protein. A D gene is named only where the DNA matches it firmly. Size values are once, few and many counts, or a class for expanded clones, and some rows have none.

>-|TRBJ1-1|TRBV18|-
TGTGCCAGCTCACCAGGGCTGAGCGGCACTGAAGCTTTCTTT
CASSPGLSGTEAFF
>TRBD1|TRBJ1-4|TRBV18|-
TGTGCCAGCTCAGGACGGACAGGGAAGGACGAAAAACTGTTTTTT
CASSGRTGKDEKLFF
>-|TRBJ1-1|TRBV4-3|once
TGCGCCAGCAGCCCCCAGAGACAGACTGAAGCTTTCTTT
CASSPQRQTEAFF
>-|TRBJ1-2|TRBV20-1|-
TGCAGTGCCAGTAGGGGGGGTGGCTACACCTTC
CSASRGGGYTF
>TRBD1|TRBJ1-6|TRBV5-1|-
TGCGCCAGCAGCTTGTTGGGGACAGGGGAAGGCTCACCCCTCCACTTT
CASSLLGTGEGSPLHF
>TRBD1|TRBJ1-2|TRBV11-2|-
TGTGCCAGCAGCTTAAAGTGGACAGGGGGCGCGGATGGCTACACCTTC
CASSLKWTGGADGYTF
>TRBD1|TRBJ2-6|TRBV5-1|few
TGCGCCAGCAGCTTGGAAGGGACAGGGGGCGCTGGGGCCAACGGCCTGACTTTC
CASSLEGTGGAGANGLTF
>TRBD1|TRBJ1-2|TRBV5-1|-
TGCGCCAGCAGCTCTCGGACAGGGTGGGGCTACACCTTC
CASSSRTGWGYTF
>TRBD1|TRBJ2-5|TRBV29-1|-
TGCAGCGGGACAGGGGCCCGGACCCAGTACTTC
CSGTGARTQYF
>-|TRBJ2-7|TRBV7-2|-
TGTGCCAGCAGCTTAGCGCCCCAGGGGTGGGAGCAGTACTTC
CASSLAPQGWEQYF
>TRBD2|TRBJ2-5|TRBV7-9|-
TGTTCCAGCAGCTTTACTAGCGGGGGGGCCCGGGAGACCCAGTACTTC
CSSSFTSGGARETQYF
>TRBD1|TRBJ2-2|TRBV7-6|-
TGTGCCAGCAGCGACCGACAGGGGGCGGTAGGCACCGGGGAGCTGTTTTTT
CASSDRQGAVGTGELFF
>-|TRBJ1-2|TRBV7-3|-
TGTGCCAGCAGCCCCCCCAGGGGTGGCTACACCTTC
CASSPPRGGYTF
>-|TRBJ1-6|TRBV21-1|-
TGTGCCAGCAGCAAAGAGGGGGATGGTTCACCCCTCCACTTT
CASSKEGDGSPLHF
>TRBD2|TRBJ2-5|TRBV27|-
TGTGCCAGCAAGGGACTAGCGGGGGGGAGACAAGAGACCCAGTACTTC
CASKGLAGGRQETQYF